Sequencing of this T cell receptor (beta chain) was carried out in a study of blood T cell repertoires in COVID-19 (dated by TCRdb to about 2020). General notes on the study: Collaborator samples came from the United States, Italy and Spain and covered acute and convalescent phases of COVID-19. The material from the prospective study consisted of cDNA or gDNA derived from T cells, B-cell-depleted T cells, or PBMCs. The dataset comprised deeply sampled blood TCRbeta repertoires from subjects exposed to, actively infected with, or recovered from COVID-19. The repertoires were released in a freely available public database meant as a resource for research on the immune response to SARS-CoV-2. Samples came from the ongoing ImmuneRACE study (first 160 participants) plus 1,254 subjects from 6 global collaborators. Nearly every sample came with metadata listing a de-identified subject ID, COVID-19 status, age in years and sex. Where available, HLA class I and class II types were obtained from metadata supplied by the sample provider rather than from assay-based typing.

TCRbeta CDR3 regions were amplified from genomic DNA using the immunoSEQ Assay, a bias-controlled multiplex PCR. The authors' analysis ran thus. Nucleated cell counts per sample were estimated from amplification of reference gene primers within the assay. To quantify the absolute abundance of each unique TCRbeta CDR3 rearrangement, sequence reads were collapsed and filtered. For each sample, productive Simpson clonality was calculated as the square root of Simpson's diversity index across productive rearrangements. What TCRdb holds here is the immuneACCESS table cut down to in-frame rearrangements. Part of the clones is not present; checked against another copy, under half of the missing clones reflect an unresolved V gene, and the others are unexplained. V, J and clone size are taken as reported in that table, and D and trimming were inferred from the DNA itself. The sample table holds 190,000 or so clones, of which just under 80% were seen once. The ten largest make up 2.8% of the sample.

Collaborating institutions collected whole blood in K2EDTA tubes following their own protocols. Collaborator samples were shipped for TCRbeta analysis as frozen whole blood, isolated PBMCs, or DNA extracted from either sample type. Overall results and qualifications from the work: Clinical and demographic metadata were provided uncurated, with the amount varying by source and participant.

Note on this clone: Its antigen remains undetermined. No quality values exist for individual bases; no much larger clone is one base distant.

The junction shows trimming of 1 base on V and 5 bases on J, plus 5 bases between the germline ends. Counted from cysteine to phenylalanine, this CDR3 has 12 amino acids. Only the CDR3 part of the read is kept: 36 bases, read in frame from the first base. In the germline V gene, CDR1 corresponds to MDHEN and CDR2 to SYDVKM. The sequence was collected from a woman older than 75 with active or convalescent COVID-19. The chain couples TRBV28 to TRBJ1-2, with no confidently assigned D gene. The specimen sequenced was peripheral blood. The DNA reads TGTGCCAGCAGTTTATTAGAATATGGCTACACCTTC. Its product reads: CASSLLEYGYTF.